This entry describes one TCR beta chain. The sample originates from a study of blood T cell repertoires in COVID-19. Study context: Spain, Italy and the United States supplied samples that represented acute and convalescent COVID-19. PBMCs, B-cell-depleted T cells, or T cells were the source of the cDNA or gDNA that made up the material.

In the original workflow: Amplification with reference gene primers provided the estimates of nucleated cell counts. Only in-frame clones appear in the TCRdb table, and some are missing; sequencing was by immunoSEQ multiplex PCR. The DNA was the basis for D and trimming; V, J and clone size are from that table. This sample has some 150,000 clones, with under 85% found just once. This CDR3 has 15 amino acids. V lost 0 bases to trimming and J lost 0 bases, with 9 bases between them. CDR1 is MNHEY and CDR2 is SVGAGI in the germline V gene. Source material: peripheral blood. The TCR sequence derives from a human donor in a cohort sampled during active COVID-19. The rearrangement links TRBV6-5 to TRBJ2-7, with D possibly matching TRBD1 (5 bases). The CDR3 protein is CASSYSTGASYEQYF. The CDR3 DNA follows: TGTGCCAGCAGTTACTCTACAGGCGCCTCCTACGAGCAGTACTTC.